This TCR beta chain was recovered during a study of lymphopenia after photon versus proton radiotherapy. Overall study results and limits: Under photons, naive T cells and diversity fell while effector/memory populations rose. Post-nadir TCR diversity decline inversely tracked overall survival among those who died. After lymphocyte nadir, photon-treated repertoires showed oligoclonal expansion, especially CD8+ Temra. Only patients who died were analyzed for survival; proton advantage is unproven.

Remarks on this clone: What it recognizes is unknown.

Libraries were prepared by immunoSEQ multiplex PCR; TCRdb keeps only in-frame clonotypes and omits some of them. The sample has roughly 30,000 clones; roughly four fifths are singletons. This TCR was sampled from a man aged 50 to 60 with gastric cancer. The material was peripheral blood, obtained from a patient treated with photon-based radiotherapy.

Here the CDR3 DNA reads TGTGCCACCAGCAGATCCGGAAGAAGGGGAACCGGGGAGCTGTTTTTT. This codes for CATSRSGRRGTGELFF. V and J are TRBV15 and TRBJ2-2, with a weak D call TRBD1 (5 bases). The CDR3 totals 16 residues. V dropped 2 bases and J dropped 5 bases, with 15 bases sitting between them. The V gene's germline CDR1 is LNHNV and CDR2 YYDKDF (reference sequence).